In this sample, the clone carrying this TCR beta chain turned up once. Its antigen remains unknown. The CDR3 length is 14 residues. Germline V gene lookup returns CDR1 SEHNR and CDR2 FQNEAQ (reference sequence). V dropped 3 bases and J dropped 1 base, with 9 bases sitting between them. The data derive from a study of blood T cells in healthy people across ages. Findings and caveats of the study: Older individuals had lower TCR beta diversity per million T cells (the decline was roughly linear).

A second PCR, run for roughly 7 to 12 cycles, used a sample-barcoded 5' primer plus a J-beta primer mix. TCRdb passed the 5' RACE reads through MiXCR, listing each CDR3 protein once. Of 1.5 million to 2 million distinct CDR3 sequences listed, roughly 32% are singletons. Sequenced material: blood. The rearrangement uses TRBV7-9 and TRBJ1-1, with D hard to call. The sequence was collected from a woman aged 25 to 39 in good health. CDR3 residues: CASSFEYTNTEAFF. Written as DNA, the CDR3 is TGTGCCAGCAGCTTTGAGTACACGAACACTGAAGCTTTCTTT.